This T cell receptor (beta chain) was documented in a study of blood T cell repertoires in COVID-19. Across the study: Acute-phase and convalescent COVID-19 samples originated in the United States, Italy and Spain. T cells, B-cell-depleted T cells, or PBMCs provided the cDNA or gDNA that served as material.

Per the study methods: Amplification with reference gene primers provided the estimates of nucleated cell counts. TCRdb's copy holds only in-frame clones and misses some; the assay was immunoSEQ multiplex PCR. V and J calls and clone size come straight from that table; D and trimming were deduced from the DNA. Of some 120,000 clones detected, 88% appear once; the ten largest clones hold roughly 7.6%. The germline V gene has CDR1 SGHNT and CDR2 YENEEA. Trimming took 6 bases from V and 3 from J, leaving 16 bases between them. This CDR3 has 15 amino acids. The receptor was isolated from a man between 50 and 59 years old with acute or convalescent COVID-19. The specimen was peripheral blood. The chain employs TRBV11-3 and TRBJ2-3, with a weak D call TRBD2 (6 bases). The CDR3 coding sequence is TGTGCCAGCAGTAAACTAGGGGCGGGGACAGATACGCAGTATTTT. Encoded protein: CASSKLGAGTDTQYF.